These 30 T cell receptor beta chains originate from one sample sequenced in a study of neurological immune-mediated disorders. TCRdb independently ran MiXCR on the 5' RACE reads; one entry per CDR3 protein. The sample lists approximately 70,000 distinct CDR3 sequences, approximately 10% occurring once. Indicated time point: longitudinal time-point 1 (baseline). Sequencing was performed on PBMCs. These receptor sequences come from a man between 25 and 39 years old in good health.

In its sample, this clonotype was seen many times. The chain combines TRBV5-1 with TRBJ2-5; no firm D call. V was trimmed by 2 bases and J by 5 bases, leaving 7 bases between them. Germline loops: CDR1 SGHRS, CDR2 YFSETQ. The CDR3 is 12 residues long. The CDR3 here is CASSFSSETQYF. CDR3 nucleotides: TGCGCCAGCAGCTTCAGCTCGGAGACCCAGTACTTC.

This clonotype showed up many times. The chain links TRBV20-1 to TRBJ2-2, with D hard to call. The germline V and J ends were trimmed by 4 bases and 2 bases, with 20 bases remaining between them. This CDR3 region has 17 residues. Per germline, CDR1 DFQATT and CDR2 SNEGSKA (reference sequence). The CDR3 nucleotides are TGCAGTGCTACAACACTCTCCAGCCCAGGCAACACCGGGGAGCTGTTTTTT. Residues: CSATTLSSPGNTGELFF.

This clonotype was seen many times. The CDR3 nucleotides read TGTGCCAGCCAAGGGGCCCCTGGGGATCAGCCCCAGCATTTT. Translating it yields CASQGAPGDQPQHF. The V and J genes are TRBV6-1 and TRBJ1-5; TRBD1 might be the D (5 bases). Per the germline V gene, CDR1 is MNHNS and CDR2 is SASEGT. Trimming shortened V by 8 bases and J by 5 bases, and 16 bases separated the two germline ends. The CDR3 sequence is 14 residues long.

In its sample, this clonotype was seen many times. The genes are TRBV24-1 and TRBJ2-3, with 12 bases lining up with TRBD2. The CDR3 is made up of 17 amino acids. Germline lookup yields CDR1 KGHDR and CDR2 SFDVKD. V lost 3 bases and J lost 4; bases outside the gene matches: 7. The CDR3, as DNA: TGTGCCACCAGTGATCGCGGACTAGCGGGAAGCTCAGATACGCAGTATTTT. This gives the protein CATSDRGLAGSSDTQYF.

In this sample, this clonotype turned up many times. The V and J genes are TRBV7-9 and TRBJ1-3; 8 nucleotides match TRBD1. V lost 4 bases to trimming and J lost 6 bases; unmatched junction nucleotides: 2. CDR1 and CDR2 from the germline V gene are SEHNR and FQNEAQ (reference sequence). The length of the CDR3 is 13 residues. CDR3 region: CASSSDRENTIYF. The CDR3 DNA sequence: TGTGCCAGCAGCTCGGACAGGGAAAACACCATATATTTT. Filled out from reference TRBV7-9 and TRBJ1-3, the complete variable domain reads DTGVSQNPRHKITKRGQNVTFRCDPISEHNRLYWYRQTLGQGPEFLTYFQNEAQLEKSRLLSDRFSAERPKGSFSTLEIQRTEQGDSAMYLCASSSDRENTIYFGEGSWLTVV.

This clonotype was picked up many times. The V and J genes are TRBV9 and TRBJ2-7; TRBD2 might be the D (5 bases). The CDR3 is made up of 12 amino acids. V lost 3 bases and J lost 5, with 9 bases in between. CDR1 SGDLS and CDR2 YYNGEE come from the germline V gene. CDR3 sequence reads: CASSGRGNEQYF. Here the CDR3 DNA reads TGTGCCAGCAGCGGACGGGGAAACGAGCAGTACTTC.

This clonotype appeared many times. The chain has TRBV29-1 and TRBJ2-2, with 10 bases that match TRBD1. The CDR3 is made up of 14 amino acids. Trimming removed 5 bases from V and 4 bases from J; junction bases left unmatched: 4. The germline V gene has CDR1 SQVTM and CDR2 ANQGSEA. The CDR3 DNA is TGCAGCGTTAGGGGACAGGGGATCACCGGGGAGCTGTTTTTT. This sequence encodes CSVRGQGITGELFF.

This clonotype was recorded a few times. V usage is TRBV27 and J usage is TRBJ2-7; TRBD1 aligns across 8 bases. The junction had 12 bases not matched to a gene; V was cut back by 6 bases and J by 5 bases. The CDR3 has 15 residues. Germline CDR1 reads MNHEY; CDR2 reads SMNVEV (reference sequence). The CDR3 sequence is CASRLQQGVRDEQYF. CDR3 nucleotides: TGTGCCAGCAGACTTCAACAGGGGGTTAGGGACGAGCAGTACTTC.

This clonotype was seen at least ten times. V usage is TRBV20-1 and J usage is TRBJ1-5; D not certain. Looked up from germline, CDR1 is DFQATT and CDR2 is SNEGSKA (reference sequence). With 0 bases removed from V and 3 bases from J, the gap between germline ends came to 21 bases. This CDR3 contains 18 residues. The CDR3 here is CSARDPRSSGLPNQPQHF. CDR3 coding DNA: TGCAGTGCTAGAGATCCGAGATCCTCAGGTCTCCCCAATCAGCCCCAGCATTTT.

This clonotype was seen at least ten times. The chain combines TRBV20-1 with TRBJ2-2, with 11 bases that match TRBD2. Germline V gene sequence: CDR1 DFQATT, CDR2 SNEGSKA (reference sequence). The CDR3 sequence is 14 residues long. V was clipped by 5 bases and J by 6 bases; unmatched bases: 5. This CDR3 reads CSASGTSGPGELFF. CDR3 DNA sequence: TGCAGTGCTTCCGGGACTAGCGGACCCGGGGAGCTGTTTTTT.

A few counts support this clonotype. CDR3 sequence (DNA): TGCAGTGCTAGAGAGGTAGCGGGCAGCACAGATACGCAGTATTTT. This translates into CSAREVAGSTDTQYF. The gene calls are TRBV20-1 and TRBJ2-3, with 7 bases fitting TRBD2. Germline assignment: CDR1 DFQATT and CDR2 SNEGSKA (reference sequence). Germline trimming cut 0 bases from V and 0 bases from J; bases unmatched to any gene: 3. The CDR3 consists of 15 residues.

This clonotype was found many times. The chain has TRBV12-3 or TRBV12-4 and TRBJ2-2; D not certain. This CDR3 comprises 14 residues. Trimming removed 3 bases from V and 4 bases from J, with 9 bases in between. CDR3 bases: TGTGCCAGCAGTTTCGGGCAGATCACCGGGGAGCTGTTTTTT. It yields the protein CASSFGQITGELFF.

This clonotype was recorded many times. CDR3 region: CASSLAPGPFDETQYF. The CDR3 coding sequence is TGCGCCAGCAGCTTGGCACCTGGGCCGTTCGACGAGACCCAGTACTTC. The chain uses TRBV5-1 and TRBJ2-5; no definite D call. V was cut by 0 bases and J by 5 bases, with 17 bases left in between. The CDR3 contains 16 residues. Germline CDR1 and CDR2: SGHRS and YFSETQ.

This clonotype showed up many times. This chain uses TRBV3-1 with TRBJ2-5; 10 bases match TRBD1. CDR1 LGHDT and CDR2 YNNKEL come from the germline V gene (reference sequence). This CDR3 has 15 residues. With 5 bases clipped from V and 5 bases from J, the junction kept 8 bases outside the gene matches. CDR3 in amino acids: CASSGTGTGDETQYF. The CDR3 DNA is TGTGCCAGCAGCGGAACCGGGACAGGGGACGAGACCCAGTACTTC.

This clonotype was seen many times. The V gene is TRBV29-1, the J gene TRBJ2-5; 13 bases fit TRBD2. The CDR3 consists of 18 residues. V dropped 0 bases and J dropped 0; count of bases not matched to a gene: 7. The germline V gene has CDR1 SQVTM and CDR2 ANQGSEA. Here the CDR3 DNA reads TGCAGCGTTGAAGATGCACTAGCGGGAGGGAGGTACCAAGAGACCCAGTACTTC. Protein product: CSVEDALAGGRYQETQYF.

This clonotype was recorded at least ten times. CDR3 sequence (DNA): TGTGCCACCAGTGGCGGACAGGGTATGGATGAGCAGTTCTTC. Translating it yields CATSGGQGMDEQFF. This chain links TRBV24-1 with TRBJ2-1, with TRBD1 matching over 8 bases. Looked up from germline, CDR1 is KGHDR and CDR2 is SFDVKD. This CDR3 has 14 amino acids. J gave up 8 bases and V 5 bases, and 7 bases lay outside the gene matches.

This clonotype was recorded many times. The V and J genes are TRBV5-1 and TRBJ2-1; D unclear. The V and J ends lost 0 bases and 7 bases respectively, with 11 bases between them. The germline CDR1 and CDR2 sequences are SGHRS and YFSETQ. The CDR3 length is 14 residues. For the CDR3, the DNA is TGCGCCAGCAGCTTGGTAGACAAACGGAATGAGCAGTTCTTC. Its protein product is CASSLVDKRNEQFF.

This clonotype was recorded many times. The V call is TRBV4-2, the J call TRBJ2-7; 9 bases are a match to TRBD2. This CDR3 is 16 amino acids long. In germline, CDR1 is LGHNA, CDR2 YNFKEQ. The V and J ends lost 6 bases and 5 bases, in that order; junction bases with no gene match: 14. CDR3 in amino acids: CASSRNLAGGPNEQYF. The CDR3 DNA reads TGTGCCAGCAGTCGGAATCTCGCGGGAGGGCCCAACGAGCAGTACTTC.

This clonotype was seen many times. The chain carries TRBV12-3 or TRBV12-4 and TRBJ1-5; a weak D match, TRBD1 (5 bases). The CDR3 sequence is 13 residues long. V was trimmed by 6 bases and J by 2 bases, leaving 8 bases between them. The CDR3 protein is CASREGGNQPQHF. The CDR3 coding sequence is TGTGCCAGCAGGGAAGGGGGCAATCAGCCCCAGCATTTT.

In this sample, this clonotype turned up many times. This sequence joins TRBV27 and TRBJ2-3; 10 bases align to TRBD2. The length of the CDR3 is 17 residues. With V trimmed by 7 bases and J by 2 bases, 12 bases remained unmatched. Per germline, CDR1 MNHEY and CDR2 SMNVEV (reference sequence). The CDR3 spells CASIEVTSGYLTDTQYF. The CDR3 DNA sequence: TGTGCCAGCATTGAGGTGACTAGCGGGTACCTCACAGATACGCAGTATTTT.

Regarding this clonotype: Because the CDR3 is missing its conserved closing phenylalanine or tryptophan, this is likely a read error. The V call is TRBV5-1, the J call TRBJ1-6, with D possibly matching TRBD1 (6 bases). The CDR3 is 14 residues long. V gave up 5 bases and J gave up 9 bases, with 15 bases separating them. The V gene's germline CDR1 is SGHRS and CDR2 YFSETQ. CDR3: CASRDDRLFSPLHS. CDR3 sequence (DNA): TGCGCCAGCAGAGACGACAGGTTATTTTCACCCCTCCACTCT.

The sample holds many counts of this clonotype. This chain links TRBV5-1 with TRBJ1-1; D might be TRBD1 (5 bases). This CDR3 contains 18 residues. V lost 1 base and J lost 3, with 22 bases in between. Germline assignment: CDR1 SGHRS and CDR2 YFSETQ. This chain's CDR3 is CASSLIVWQGGSDTEAFF. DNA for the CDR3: TGCGCCAGCAGCTTGATTGTTTGGCAGGGAGGGAGCGACACTGAAGCTTTCTTT.

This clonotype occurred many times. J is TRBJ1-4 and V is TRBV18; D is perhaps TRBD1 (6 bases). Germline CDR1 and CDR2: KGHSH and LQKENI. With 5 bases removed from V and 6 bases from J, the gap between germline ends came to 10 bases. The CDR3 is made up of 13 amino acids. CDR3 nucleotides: TGTGCCAGCTCAGGGGACACCTATGAAAAACTGTTTTTT. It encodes CASSGDTYEKLFF.

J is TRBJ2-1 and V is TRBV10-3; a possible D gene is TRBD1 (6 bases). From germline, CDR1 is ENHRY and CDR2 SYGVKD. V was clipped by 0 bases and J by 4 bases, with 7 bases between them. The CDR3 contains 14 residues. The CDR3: CAISESTGYNEQFF. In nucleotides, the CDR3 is TGTGCCATCAGTGAGTCTACAGGGTACAATGAGCAGTTCTTC.

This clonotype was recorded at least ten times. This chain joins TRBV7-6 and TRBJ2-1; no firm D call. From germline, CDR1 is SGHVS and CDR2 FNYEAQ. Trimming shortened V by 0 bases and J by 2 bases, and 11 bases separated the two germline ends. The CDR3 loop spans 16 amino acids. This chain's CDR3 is CASSLARASTYNEQFF. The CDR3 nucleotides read TGTGCCAGCAGCTTAGCCCGGGCGTCAACCTACAATGAGCAGTTCTTC.

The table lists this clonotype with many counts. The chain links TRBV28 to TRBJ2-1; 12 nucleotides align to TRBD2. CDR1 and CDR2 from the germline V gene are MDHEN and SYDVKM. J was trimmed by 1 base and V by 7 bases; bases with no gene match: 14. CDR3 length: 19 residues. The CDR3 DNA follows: TGTGCCAGCAACCCTATGACTAGCGGGAGAGGTTGGTCCTACAATGAGCAGTTCTTC. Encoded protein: CASNPMTSGRGWSYNEQFF.

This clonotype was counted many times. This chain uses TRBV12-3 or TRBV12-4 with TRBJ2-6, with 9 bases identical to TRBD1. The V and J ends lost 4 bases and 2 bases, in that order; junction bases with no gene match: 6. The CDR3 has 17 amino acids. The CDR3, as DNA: TGTGCCAGCAGTTCCTCAACAGGGGGCCCTGGGGCCAACGTCCTGACTTTC. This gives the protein CASSSSTGGPGANVLTF.

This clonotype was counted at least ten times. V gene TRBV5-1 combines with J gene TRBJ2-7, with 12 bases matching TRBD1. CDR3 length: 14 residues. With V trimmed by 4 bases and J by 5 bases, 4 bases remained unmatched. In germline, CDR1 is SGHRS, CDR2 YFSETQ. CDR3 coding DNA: TGCGCCAGCAGCCCGGGACAGGGGGCGGACGAGCAGTACTTC. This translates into CASSPGQGADEQYF. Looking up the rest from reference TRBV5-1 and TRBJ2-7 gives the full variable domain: KAGVTQTPRYLIKTRGQQVTLSCSPISGHRSVSWYQQTPGQGLQFLFEYFSETQRNKGNFPGRFSGRQFSNSRSEMNVSTLELGDSALYLCASSPGQGADEQYFGPGTRLTVT.

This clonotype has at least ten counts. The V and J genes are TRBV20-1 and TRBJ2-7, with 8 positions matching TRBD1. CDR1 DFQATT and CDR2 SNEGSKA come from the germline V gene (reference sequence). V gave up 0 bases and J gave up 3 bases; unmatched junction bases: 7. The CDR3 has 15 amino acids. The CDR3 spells CSAREADREIYEQYF. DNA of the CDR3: TGCAGTGCTAGAGAGGCGGACAGGGAGATCTACGAGCAGTACTTC.

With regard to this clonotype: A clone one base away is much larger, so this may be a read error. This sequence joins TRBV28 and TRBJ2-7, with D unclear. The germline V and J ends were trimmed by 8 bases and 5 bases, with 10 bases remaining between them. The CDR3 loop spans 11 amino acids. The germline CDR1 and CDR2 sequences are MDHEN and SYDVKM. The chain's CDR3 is CASYLPDEQYF. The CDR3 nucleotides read TGTGCCAGCTACTTGCCGGACGAGCAGTACTTC.